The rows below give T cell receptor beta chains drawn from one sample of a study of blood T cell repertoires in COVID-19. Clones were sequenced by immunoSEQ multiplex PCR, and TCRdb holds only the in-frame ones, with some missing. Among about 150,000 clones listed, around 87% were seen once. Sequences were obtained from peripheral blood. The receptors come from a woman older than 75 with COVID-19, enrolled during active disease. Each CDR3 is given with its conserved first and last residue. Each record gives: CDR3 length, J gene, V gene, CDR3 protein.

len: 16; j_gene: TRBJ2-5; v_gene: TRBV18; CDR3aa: CASSPLRTSGEETQYF
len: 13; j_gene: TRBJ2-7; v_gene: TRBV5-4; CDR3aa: CASSAGKDYEQYF
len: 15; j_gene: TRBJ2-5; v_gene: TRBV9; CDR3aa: CASSATSGRGETQYF
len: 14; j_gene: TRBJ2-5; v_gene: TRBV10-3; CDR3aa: CAISESEGAETQYF
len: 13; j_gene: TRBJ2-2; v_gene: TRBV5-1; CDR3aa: CASSFAGPGELFF
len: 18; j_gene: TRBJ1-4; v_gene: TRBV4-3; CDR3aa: CASSQESRGRGASEKLFF
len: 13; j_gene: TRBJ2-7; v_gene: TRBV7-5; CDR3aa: CARSYGQGDEQYF
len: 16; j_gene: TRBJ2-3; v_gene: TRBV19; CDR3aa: CASSIPGQGVSDTQYF
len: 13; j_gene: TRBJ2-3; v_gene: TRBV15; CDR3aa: CATSLHRDSTQYF
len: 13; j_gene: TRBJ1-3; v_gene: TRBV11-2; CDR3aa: CASSLEAGNTIYF
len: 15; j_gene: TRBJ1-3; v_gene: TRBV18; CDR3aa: CASSPDSSSGNTIYF
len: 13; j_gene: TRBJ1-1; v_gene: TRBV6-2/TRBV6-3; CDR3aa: CASSFGQYTEAFF
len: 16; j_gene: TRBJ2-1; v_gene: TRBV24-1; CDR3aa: CATSDRTSGSYNEQFF
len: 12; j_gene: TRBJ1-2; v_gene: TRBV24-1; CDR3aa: CATLDVRGGYTF
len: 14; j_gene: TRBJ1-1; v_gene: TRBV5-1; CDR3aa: CASSLLGEQSEAFF
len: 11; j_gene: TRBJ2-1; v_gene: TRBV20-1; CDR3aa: CSAPDPGEQFF
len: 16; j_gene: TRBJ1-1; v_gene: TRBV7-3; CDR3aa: CASSLKGSRGNTEAFF
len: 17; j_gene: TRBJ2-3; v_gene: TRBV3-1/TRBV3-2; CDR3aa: CASSQDQREVGPDTQYF
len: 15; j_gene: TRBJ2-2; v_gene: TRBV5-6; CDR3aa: CASSLEATRVGELFF
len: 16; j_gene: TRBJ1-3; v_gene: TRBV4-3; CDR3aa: CASSQGNRVGGNTIYF
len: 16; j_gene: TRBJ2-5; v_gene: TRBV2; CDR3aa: CASSVTSGGPQETQYF
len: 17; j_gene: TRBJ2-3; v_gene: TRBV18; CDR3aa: CASSPSPMEGGTDTQYF